The present T cell receptor (beta chain) was sequenced within a study of identical twins' blood T cells. V shed 3 bases and J 2 bases; nucleotides not matched to a gene: 5. The CDR3 sequence is 16 residues long. Germline assignment: CDR1 SGDLS and CDR2 YYNGEE. TCRdb processed the 5' RACE reads anew with MiXCR; each CDR3 protein has one entry. Of roughly 380,000 distinct CDR3 sequences in the sample, roughly 27% are singletons; the top ten hold around 5.6%. The chain recombines TRBV9 with TRBJ2-1; 10 bases map to TRBD2. Sample: PBMCs. This clonotype was obtained from a woman aged 18-50 years in good health. CDR3 in amino acids: CASSDPLAGAYNEQFF. CDR3 nucleotides: TGTGCCAGCAGCGACCCGCTAGCGGGGGCCTACAATGAGCAGTTCTTC.